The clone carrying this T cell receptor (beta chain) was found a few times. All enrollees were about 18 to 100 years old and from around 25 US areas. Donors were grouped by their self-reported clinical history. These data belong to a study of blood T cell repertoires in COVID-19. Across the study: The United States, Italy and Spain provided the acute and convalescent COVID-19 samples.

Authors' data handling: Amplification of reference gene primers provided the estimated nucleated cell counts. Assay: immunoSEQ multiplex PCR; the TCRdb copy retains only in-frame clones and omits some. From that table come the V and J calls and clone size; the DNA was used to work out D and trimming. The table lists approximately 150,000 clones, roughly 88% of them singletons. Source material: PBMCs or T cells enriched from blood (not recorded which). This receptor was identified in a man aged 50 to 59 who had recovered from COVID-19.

Here the CDR3 reads CASSLGGSGEQYF. The CDR3 bases are TGTGCCAGCAGCTTAGGGGGCTCCGGCGAGCAGTACTTC. This sequence joins TRBV7-9 and TRBJ2-7, with a tentative D call TRBD1 (5 bases). CDR3 length: 13 residues. CDR1 and CDR2 from the germline V gene are SEHNR and FQNEAQ (reference sequence). V lost 1 base, J lost 6 bases, and 10 bases lay in between.